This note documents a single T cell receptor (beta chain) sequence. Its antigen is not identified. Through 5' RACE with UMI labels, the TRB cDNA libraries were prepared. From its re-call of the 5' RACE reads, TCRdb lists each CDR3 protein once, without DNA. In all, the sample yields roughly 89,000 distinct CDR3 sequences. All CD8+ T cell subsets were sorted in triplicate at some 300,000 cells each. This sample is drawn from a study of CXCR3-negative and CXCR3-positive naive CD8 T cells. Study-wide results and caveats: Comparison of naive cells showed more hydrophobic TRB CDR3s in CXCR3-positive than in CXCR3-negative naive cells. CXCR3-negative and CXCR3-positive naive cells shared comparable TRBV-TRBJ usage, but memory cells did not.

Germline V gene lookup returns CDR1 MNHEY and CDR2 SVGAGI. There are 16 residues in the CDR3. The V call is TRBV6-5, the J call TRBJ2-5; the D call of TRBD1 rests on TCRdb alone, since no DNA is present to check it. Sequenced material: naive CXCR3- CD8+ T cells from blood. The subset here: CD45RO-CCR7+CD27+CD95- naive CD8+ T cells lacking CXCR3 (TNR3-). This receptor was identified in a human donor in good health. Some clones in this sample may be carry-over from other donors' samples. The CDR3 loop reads CASSYWPRGSQETQYF.